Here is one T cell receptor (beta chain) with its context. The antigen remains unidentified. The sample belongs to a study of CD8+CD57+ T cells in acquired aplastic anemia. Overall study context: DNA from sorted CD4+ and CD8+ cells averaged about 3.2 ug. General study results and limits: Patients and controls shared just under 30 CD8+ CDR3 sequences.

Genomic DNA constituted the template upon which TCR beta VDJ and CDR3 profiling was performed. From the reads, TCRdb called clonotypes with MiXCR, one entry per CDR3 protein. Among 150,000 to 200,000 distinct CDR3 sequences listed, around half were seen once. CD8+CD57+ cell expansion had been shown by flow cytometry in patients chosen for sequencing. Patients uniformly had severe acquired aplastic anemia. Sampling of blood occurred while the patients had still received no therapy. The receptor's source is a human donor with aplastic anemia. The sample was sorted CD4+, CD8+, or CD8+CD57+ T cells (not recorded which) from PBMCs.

The CDR3 DNA is TGCAGCGCTGGGACAGCTCCCTATGGCTACACCTTC. This translates into CSAGTAPYGYTF. The chain joins TRBV29-1 to TRBJ1-2, with 7 bases aligning to TRBD1. V shed 7 bases, J shed 4 bases, and the junction held 6 bases outside the gene matches. The CDR3 runs 12 residues. CDR1 and CDR2 from the germline V gene are SQVTM and ANQGSEA.